These 28 T cell receptor beta chains share one sample of origin, sequenced in a study of cytomegalovirus exposure and HLA in healthy donors. The PCR was carried out with 60 Vbeta primers and 13 Jbeta primers. TCRdb's copy holds only in-frame clones and misses some; the assay was immunoSEQ multiplex PCR. The sample comprises 250,000 to 350,000 clones, 80% of which are singletons, and less than 0.4% rests with the top ten. The sample was PBMCs. The source is a girl aged 2 to 10 in good health and CMV-seronegative.

In this sample, this clone turned up a few times. This sequence joins TRBV7-2 and TRBJ2-3; 11 bases fit TRBD2. CDR1 and CDR2 from the germline V gene are SGHTA and FQGNSA. V dropped 5 bases and J dropped 6; count of bases not matched to a gene: 7. The CDR3 covers 15 residues. CDR3 in DNA: TGTGCCAGCAGCCGAACTAGCGGGAGTGGGGATACGCAGTATTTT. Translated: CASSRTSGSGDTQYF.

This clone showed up just a few times. The chain employs TRBV2 and TRBJ2-5; possible D gene TRBD1, 5 bases. The CDR3 runs 13 residues. From germline, CDR1 is SNHLY and CDR2 FYNNEI. Trimming stripped 5 bases from V and 4 bases from J, with 11 bases between. CDR3 coding DNA: TGTGCCAGCAGTTGGGGCTTGACAGAGACCCAGTACTTC. Translation: CASSWGLTETQYF.

V gene TRBV5-1 combines with J gene TRBJ1-1; D unclear. Looked up from germline, CDR1 is SGHRS and CDR2 is YFSETQ. There are 13 residues in the CDR3. Trimming left V 1 base short and J 5 bases short, with 9 bases between. The CDR3 is CASSLLGVTEAFF. The CDR3 region has the DNA TGCGCCAGCAGCTTGCTCGGGGTGACTGAAGCTTTCTTT.

This clone came up many times. The chain joins TRBV29-1 to TRBJ2-1; tentative D call: TRBD1 (5 bases). There are 11 residues in the CDR3. Trimming cost V 4 bases and J 10 bases, with 11 bases left between them. Germline assignment: CDR1 SQVTM and CDR2 ANQGSEA. In DNA, the CDR3 is TGCAGCGTTGTCAGGGTTCAAGAGCAGTTCTTC. Amino acids: CSVVRVQEQFF.

The gene calls are TRBV30 and TRBJ1-1, with D unclear. V lost 8 bases and J lost 0, with 10 bases in between. CDR3 length: 12 amino acids. Germline V gene sequence: CDR1 GTSNPN, CDR2 SVGIG (reference sequence). For the CDR3, the DNA is TGTGCCCGCCGAGGAATGAACACTGAAGCTTTCTTT. Translating gives CARRGMNTEAFF.

The rearrangement uses TRBV1 and TRBJ1-5; no check of the table's D call, TRBD1, against the DNA was made. TRBV1 is tagged as a pseudogene. This CDR3 region has 15 residues. CDR3 region: CTSPGGRGNWQPQHF. CDR3 bases: TGCACCAGCCCAGGGGGCCGGGGGAATTGGCAGCCCCAGCATTTT.

The rearrangement uses TRBV27 and TRBJ1-4; 12 bases agree with TRBD1. The V gene's germline CDR1 is MNHEY and CDR2 SMNVEV (reference sequence). V was clipped by 4 bases and J by 10 bases; unmatched bases: 7. There are 15 residues in the CDR3. In nucleotides, the CDR3 is TGTGCCAGCAGTTCTCTCGGGACAGGGGGCGGAAAACTGTTTTTT. This codes for CASSSLGTGGGKLFF.

Points on this clone: At one end, the junction sequence differs from germline, possibly due to a read error. Additional DNA sequences in this sample encode the identical CDR3. The chain links TRBV2 to TRBJ1-2, with TRBD1 matching over 8 bases. CDR1 and CDR2 from the germline V gene are SNHLY and FYNNEI. The CDR3 has 15 amino acids. This CDR3 is CASSVRQGLVYGYTF. DNA of the CDR3: TGCGCCAGCAGCGTCCGACAGGGGTTAGTCTATGGCTACACCTTC.

This clone was recorded a few times. This chain links TRBV10-2 with TRBJ2-7; tentatively, D is TRBD1 (5 bases). Germline V lookup: CDR1 WSHSY, CDR2 SAAADI. The CDR3 is 14 amino acids. V lost 0 bases and J lost 2, with 8 bases in between. CDR3 in amino acids: CASSESWGPYEQYF. In DNA, the CDR3 is TGCGCCAGCAGTGAGTCGTGGGGCCCCTACGAGCAGTACTTC.

This clone was counted a single time. This rearrangement joins TRBV11-2 to TRBJ1-1, with a weak D call TRBD1 (6 bases). The CDR3 covers 12 residues. V was cut by 6 bases and J by 11 bases, with 16 bases left in between. In germline, CDR1 is SGHAT, CDR2 FQNNGV. The CDR3 sequence: CASSGGGPTAFF. In DNA form, the CDR3 reads TGTGCCAGCAGTGGCGGGGGGCCTACCGCTTTCTTT.

The chain uses TRBV28 and TRBJ1-2; 8 bases match TRBD1. The J segment lost 0 bases and the V segment lost 5 bases, leaving 2 bases of the junction unmatched. CDR1 is MDHEN and CDR2 is SYDVKM in the germline V gene. The CDR3 has 14 amino acids. CDR3 amino acids: CASSPGQANYGYTF. The CDR3 DNA sequence: TGTGCCAGCAGTCCGGGACAGGCTAACTATGGCTACACCTTC.

The chain carries TRBV11-1 and TRBJ2-1; TRBD1 matches 8 bases. Germline CDR1 reads SGHAT; CDR2 reads FQDESV (reference sequence). CDR3 size: 17 residues. V lost 5 bases, J lost 4 bases, and 13 bases stayed unmatched. The CDR3 sequence is CASSRVSRDRLYNEQFF. As DNA, the CDR3 is TGTGCCAGCAGCCGAGTAAGCCGGGACAGGCTATACAATGAGCAGTTCTTC.

With respect to this clone: Mismatch with germline at one junction end may stem from a read error. The rearrangement joins TRBV28 to TRBJ2-6; D perhaps matches TRBD1 (5 bases). CDR1 MDHEN and CDR2 SYDVKM come from the germline V gene. This CDR3 has 13 amino acids. The CDR3 DNA reads TGTGCCGGCAGACGGACAGGGGCCAACGTCCTGACTTTC. Encoded protein: CAGRRTGANVLTF.

V and J are TRBV6-1 and TRBJ1-6, with 7 positions matching TRBD1. The germline V gene has CDR1 MNHNS and CDR2 SASEGT. Trimming removed 4 bases from V and 3 bases from J; junction bases left unmatched: 3. This CDR3 region has 15 residues. CDR3 loop: CASSARTGYNSPLHF. CDR3 nucleotide sequence: TGTGCCAGCAGTGCGAGGACAGGCTATAATTCACCCCTCCACTTT.

The chain links TRBV7-9 to TRBJ2-5; 7 nucleotides match TRBD1. Germline CDR1 and CDR2: SEHNR and FQNEAQ (reference sequence). The CDR3 sequence is 14 residues long. The trim removed 5 bases at V and 1 base at J, leaving 4 bases unmatched. The CDR3 DNA reads as TGTGCCAGCAGCCCTGGGACAGCCCAAGAGACCCAGTACTTC. Translated, it gives CASSPGTAQETQYF. The complete variable domain, with remaining parts taken from reference TRBV7-9 and TRBJ2-5, reads DTGVSQNPRHKITKRGQNVTFRCDPISEHNRLYWYRQTLGQGPEFLTYFQNEAQLEKSRLLSDRFSAERPKGSFSTLEIQRTEQGDSAMYLCASSPGTAQETQYFGPGTRLLVL.

The rearrangement uses TRBV13 and TRBJ2-7; 7 bases align to TRBD1. The CDR3 is 13 residues long. V lost 4 bases, J lost 4 bases, and 4 bases stayed unmatched. Per the germline V gene, CDR1 is PRHDT and CDR2 is FYEKMQ (reference sequence). The CDR3 coding sequence is TGTGCCAGCAGCTCGGAGACAGGGTACGAGCAGTACTTC. Translating gives CASSSETGYEQYF.

The chain uses TRBV28 and TRBJ2-1, with 10 nucleotides matching TRBD2. Looked up from germline, CDR1 is MDHEN and CDR2 is SYDVKM. This CDR3 comprises 16 residues. V shed 7 bases and J 4 bases; nucleotides not matched to a gene: 10. CDR3 DNA: TGTGCCAGCACCCCCTCTAGCGGGAGATCGTACAATGAGCAGTTCTTC. Its translation: CASTPSSGRSYNEQFF.

This clone was observed a single time. The chain's CDR3 is CATSRDRDTEAFF. The CDR3 coding sequence is TGTGCCACCTCGAGGGACAGGGACACTGAAGCTTTCTTT. This sequence joins TRBV2 and TRBJ1-1; 9 bases map to TRBD1. The CDR3 loop spans 13 amino acids. V gave up 10 bases and J gave up 3 bases; unmatched junction bases: 6. CDR1 is SNHLY, CDR2 FYNNEI, per germline.

This clone was observed a handful of times. The V and J genes are TRBV6-5 and TRBJ1-2; 7 nucleotides agree with TRBD1. Per germline, CDR1 MNHEY and CDR2 SVGAGI. V shed 5 bases, J shed 8 bases, and the junction held 14 bases outside the gene matches. The CDR3 spans 15 residues. CDR3 coding DNA: TGTGCCAGCAGTCGTAAGACAGGGACGTCCACCGGCTACACCTTC. Protein sequence: CASSRKTGTSTGYTF.

V gene TRBV7-9 combines with J gene TRBJ2-1, with D perhaps matching TRBD1 (5 bases). The CDR3 runs to 14 residues. The ends were cut back, 4 bases at V and 6 bases at J, with 13 bases in the middle. The germline V gene has CDR1 SEHNR and CDR2 FQNEAQ (reference sequence). The CDR3 DNA is TGTGCCAGCAGCTCAAGAGCAGGGTTCAATGAGCAGTTCTTC. Its translation is CASSSRAGFNEQFF.

A few counts support this clone. The chain has TRBV2 and TRBJ1-1; a weak D match, TRBD1 (6 bases). CDR3 length: 14 residues. Per the germline V gene, CDR1 is SNHLY and CDR2 is FYNNEI. The V gene lost 4 bases and the J gene lost 4 bases, with 13 bases spanning the gap. For the CDR3, the DNA is TGTGCCAGCAGTGGCCCAGGGGAGGGCACTGAAGCTTTCTTT. Protein product: CASSGPGEGTEAFF.

The V gene is TRBV9, the J gene TRBJ1-2, with 9 bases aligning to TRBD1. Germline trimming cut 2 bases from V and 4 bases from J; bases unmatched to any gene: 18. The CDR3 spans 19 residues. Looked up from germline, CDR1 is SGDLS and CDR2 is YYNGEE. CDR3 amino acids: CASSVLADRGAFYPYGYTF. The CDR3 DNA is TGTGCCAGCAGCGTCCTAGCAGACAGGGGGGCCTTTTATCCCTATGGCTACACCTTC.

J is TRBJ2-5 and V is TRBV7-9; no definite D call. There are 14 residues in the CDR3. Germline V gives CDR1 SEHNR, CDR2 FQNEAQ (reference sequence). With 1 base removed from V and 5 bases from J, the gap between germline ends came to 11 bases. The chain's CDR3 is CASSLGPYWETQYF. In nucleotides, the CDR3 is TGTGCCAGCAGCTTAGGCCCCTATTGGGAGACCCAGTACTTC.

The gene calls are TRBV13 and TRBJ2-2, with D uncertain. The length of the CDR3 is 13 residues. Germline CDR1 and CDR2: PRHDT and FYEKMQ (reference sequence). Between the trimmed V and J ends, which lost 2 bases and 10 bases, there was a span of 11 bases. CDR3 amino acids: CASSLPPDKELFF. CDR3 bases: TGTGCCAGCAGCTTACCTCCCGACAAGGAGCTGTTTTTT.

V gene TRBV6-5 combines with J gene TRBJ1-2; a possible D gene is TRBD1 (5 bases). The length of the CDR3 is 13 residues. From germline, CDR1 is MNHEY and CDR2 SVGAGI. The ends were cut back, 9 bases at V and 3 bases at J, with 14 bases in the middle. The CDR3 coding sequence is TGTGCCAGGGGGGAGGGGACCGACTATGGCTACACCTTC. It specifies CARGEGTDYGYTF.

CDR3 nucleotide sequence: TGTGCCAGCAGCTTAGTTCGCCGCGGGAGGGCCAACAATGAGCAGTTCTTC. Translating it yields CASSLVRRGRANNEQFF. V and J are TRBV7-8 and TRBJ2-1, with 9 bases that match TRBD2. V lost 1 base and J lost 5; bases outside the gene matches: 9. The CDR3 loop spans 17 amino acids. Germline lookup yields CDR1 SGHVS and CDR2 FQNEAQ. The variable domain in full, with the rest retrieved from reference TRBV7-8 and TRBJ2-1, is GAGVSQSPRYKVAKRGQDVALRCDPISGHVSLFWYQQALGQGPEFLTYFQNEAQLDKSGLPSDRFFAERPEGSVSTLKIQRTQQEDSAVYLCASSLVRRGRANNEQFFGPGTRLTVL.

The chain recombines TRBV28 with TRBJ2-7; 7 bases align to TRBD1. V was pared by 2 bases and J by 2 bases, with 6 bases of the junction left unmatched. CDR1 is MDHEN and CDR2 is SYDVKM in the germline V gene. The CDR3 runs 15 residues. CDR3 DNA: TGTGCCAGCAGTTTAGACCGGGACAGAACCTACGAGCAGTACTTC. This translates into CASSLDRDRTYEQYF.

The gene calls are TRBV7-9 and TRBJ2-7, with D possibly matching TRBD2 (7 bases). CDR3 length equals 16 residues. V was trimmed by 0 bases and J by 6 bases, leaving 18 bases between them. The germline V gene has CDR1 SEHNR and CDR2 FQNEAQ (reference sequence). The CDR3 loop reads CASSLAHGGRKFEQYF. CDR3 DNA sequence: TGTGCCAGCAGCTTAGCGCACGGGGGGCGAAAGTTCGAGCAGTACTTC. Full variable domain (missing parts from reference TRBV7-9 and TRBJ2-7): DTGVSQNPRHKITKRGQNVTFRCDPISEHNRLYWYRQTLGQGPEFLTYFQNEAQLEKSRLLSDRFSAERPKGSFSTLEIQRTEQGDSAMYLCASSLAHGGRKFEQYFGPGTRLTVT.